This is a list of T cell receptor beta chains from one sample in a study of Tregs in tolerant kidney transplant recipients. Only in-frame clones appear in the TCRdb table, and some are missing; sequencing was by immunoSEQ multiplex PCR. The top ten clones hold less than 0.75% of a sample with some 240,000 clones, 84% of them seen once. Material for sequencing was CD4+ T cells from blood. The receptors derive from a human donor in good health. Both conserved end residues are part of each CDR3. A D gene is named only where the DNA matches it firmly. Clone size is not always given. Where it is, it says once, few, many or a class for expanded clones.

NA NA TRBJ1-5 TRBV6-6 TGTGCCAGCAAAGGGTGGGGCAATCAGCCCCAGCATTTT CASKGWGNQPQHF
NA NA TRBJ1-6 TRBV6-5 TGTGCCAGCAGTAGCCGGAACAGGGTCCTGTCACCCCTCCACTTT CASSSRNRVLSPLHF
TRBD1 once TRBJ1-4 TRBV18 TGTGCCAGCTCACTCCTCGGGACAGGGCCTGAAAAACTGTTTTTT CASSLLGTGPEKLFF
TRBD1 NA TRBJ2-7 TRBV28 TGTGCCAGCCGTCGGACAGGGGGCTACGAGCAGTACTTC CASRRTGGYEQYF
NA NA TRBJ2-1 TRBV5-4 TGTGCCAGCAGCTTGGAGGGTAGCAAGAATGAGCAGTTCTTC CASSLEGSKNEQFF
NA NA TRBJ2-7 TRBV4-1 TGCGCCAGCAGCCCCCTCGGGCCCACGGCGTCCGAGCAGTACTTC CASSPLGPTASEQYF
TRBD1 NA TRBJ2-1 TRBV10-2 TGCGCCAGCAGTGATCCACAGGGGGCGGCCTTACGCAATGAGCAGTTCTTC CASSDPQGAALRNEQFF
TRBD1 NA TRBJ2-6 TRBV9 TGTGCCAGCAGCGCGTGGGACAGGGTAGACTCTGGGGCCAACGTCCTGACTTTC CASSAWDRVDSGANVLTF
NA few TRBJ2-3 TRBV5-1 TGCGCCAGCAGCTCCTCCCTAGATACGCAGTATTTT CASSSSLDTQYF
TRBD2 NA TRBJ2-2 TRBV5-1 TGCGCCAGCAGCTTGGACCACAGCGGGGTCACCGGGGAGCTGTTTTTT CASSLDHSGVTGELFF
NA few TRBJ1-6 TRBV5-1 TGCGCCAGCAGCGGGGGCCGCCCCTATAATTCACCCCTCCACTTT CASSGGRPYNSPLHF
NA NA TRBJ2-1 TRBV19 TGTGCCAGTAGTGGGTGGGGGGGCACCGATGAGCAGTTCTTC CASSGWGGTDEQFF
TRBD1 few TRBJ1-5 TRBV7-6 TGTGCCAGCAGCTTAGGGGCGGGGGCACCGACAGGGAATCATCAGCCCCAGCATTTT CASSLGAGAPTGNHQPQHF
NA once TRBJ1-5 TRBV15 TGTGCCACCAGCAGAGATCATACACTAGTTGGGCCCAATTCCAATCAGCCCCAGCATTTT CATSRDHTLVGPNSNQPQHF
NA NA TRBJ2-1 TRBV19 TGTGCCAGTGCCCCGGGACGCGCTTACAATGAGCAGTTCTTC CASAPGRAYNEQFF
NA NA TRBJ2-2 TRBV27 TGTGCCAGCAGTTTAGGGGCCAGGGTTAACACCGGGGAGCTGTTTTTT CASSLGARVNTGELFF
TRBD2 NA TRBJ2-2 TRBV18 TGTGCCAGCTCACCACTCCACGGGAGGGCCGGCACCGGGGAGCTGTTTTTT CASSPLHGRAGTGELFF
TRBD1 NA TRBJ2-7 TRBV6-1 TGTGCCAGCATGGGGGACAGGGTCACAGGCGAGCAGTACTTC CASMGDRVTGEQYF
TRBD1 NA TRBJ1-4 TRBV7-9 TGTGCCAGCAGCCCTCATGGGACAGGGGCTGAAAAACTGTTTTTT CASSPHGTGAEKLFF
NA NA TRBJ1-2 TRBV19 TGTGCCAGTAGTTCTCTTTATGGCTACACCTTC CASSSLYGYTF
NA NA TRBJ1-5 TRBV2 TGTGCCAGCATGAGTATAGGGTTGAGCAATCAGCCCCAGCATTTT CASMSIGLSNQPQHF
NA NA TRBJ2-7 TRBV4-2 TGTGCCAGCAGCCAACGGGGCCGGGGTGAACCCTACGAGCAGTACTTC CASSQRGRGEPYEQYF
NA NA TRBJ1-2 TRBV30 TGTGCCGGCGGGTTCCCACCGGCTTATGGCTACACCTTC CAGGFPPAYGYTF
NA once TRBJ1-4 TRBV2 TGTGCCAGCAGTAGGGGTAGTGAGGAAAAACTGTTTTTT CASSRGSEEKLFF
NA NA TRBJ1-1 TRBV5-1 TGCGCCAGCAGCTCCACATTGGCCACTGAAGCTTTCTTT CASSSTLATEAFF
NA NA TRBJ2-1 TRBV5-4 TGTGCCAGCAGCTTATCTTCCTACAATGAGCAGTTCTTC CASSLSSYNEQFF
NA NA TRBJ2-5 TRBV29-1 TGCAGCGTTGAGGGCAGGGTTCATCGGGAGACCCAGTACTTC CSVEGRVHRETQYF
TRBD2 NA TRBJ2-5 TRBV6-5 TGTGCCAGCAGTTCAGCGGGAGTAAGAGAGACCCAGTACTTC CASSSAGVRETQYF
NA NA TRBJ2-5 TRBV2 TGTGCCAGCAGTGTGGGTATTCAAGAGACCCAGTACTTC CASSVGIQETQYF
TRBD2 NA TRBJ2-1 TRBV5-1 TGCGCCAGCAGCCCGTTAGCGGGGGGCATCAATGAGCAGTTCTTC CASSPLAGGINEQFF
NA NA TRBJ1-2 TRBV5-4 TGTGCCAGCAGCTCAAGGGGGGGAAGGGGCTATGGCTACACCTTC CASSSRGGRGYGYTF
NA NA TRBJ1-2 TRBV6-5 TGTGCCAGCAGTGGGAGGGGCGGAGGCTACACCTTC CASSGRGGGYTF
NA NA TRBJ2-2 TRBV7-2 TGTGCCAGCAGCTTAGGACCGGGAAGGTCGTTGGGCACCGGGGAGCTGTTTTTT CASSLGPGRSLGTGELFF
NA few TRBJ2-1 TRBV2 TGTGCCAGCAGGAGGGGACGGGGGCTCTTCGGGGATGAGCAGTTCTTC CASRRGRGLFGDEQFF
NA NA TRBJ1-2 TRBV7-9 TGTGCCAGCAGCTCCCGGGACGCCGCTAACTATGGCTACACCTTC CASSSRDAANYGYTF
TRBD1 NA TRBJ2-5 TRBV7-2 TGTGCCAGCAGCCCCCAGACAGGGGGAGAGACCCAGTACTTC CASSPQTGGETQYF
NA NA TRBJ2-5 TRBV5-1 TGCGCCAGCAGCTTGGAACCCAGAGGGGAGACCCAGTACTTC CASSLEPRGETQYF
NA NA TRBJ1-4 TRBV29-1 TGCAGCGTTCAAGGTATAAGGGCAGGGAGGAATGAAAAACTGTTTTTT CSVQGIRAGRNEKLFF
NA NA TRBJ1-2 TRBV5-1 TGCGCCAGCAGCTTGGGGCTCCCAAACTATGGCTACACCTTC CASSLGLPNYGYTF
TRBD1 NA TRBJ2-6 TRBV5-1 TGCGCCAGCAGCTTGCTGGGGTATTGGGACAGATTCTCTGGGGCCAACGTCCTGACTTTC CASSLLGYWDRFSGANVLTF
TRBD2 NA TRBJ2-1 TRBV18 TGTGCCAGCTCACCACCCGGCCCGGGGGGGCGGTTGAATGAGCAGTTCTTC CASSPPGPGGRLNEQFF
TRBD2 NA TRBJ2-1 TRBV29-1 TGCAGCGTGAGGCATGGCGGGGGTATAAATGAGCAGTTCTTC CSVRHGGGINEQFF
NA NA TRBJ2-5 TRBV5-1 TGCGCCAGCAGAACCCAGGTTACTCAAGAGACCCAGTACTTC CASRTQVTQETQYF
NA few TRBJ1-1 TRBV4-1 TGCGCCAGCAGCCAACCAATCCAGCTCGGCACTGAAGCTTTCTTT CASSQPIQLGTEAFF
TRBD1 NA TRBJ2-7 TRBV5-6 TGTGCCAGCAGCTTGGTAAGACAGGGGAGGATCTACGAGCAGTACTTC CASSLVRQGRIYEQYF
TRBD2 NA TRBJ2-7 TRBV18 TGTGCCAGCTCACAAAGTAGCGGGTACGCCTACGAGCAGTACTTC CASSQSSGYAYEQYF